A single T cell receptor beta chain is shown here with its context. This CDR3 contains 17 residues. Trimming at V came to 3 bases and at J to 2 bases, leaving 11 bases not matched to a gene. Germline CDR1 reads MGHRA; CDR2 reads YSYEKL. Enrollees, about 18 to 90 years old, lived in around 23 US areas. The entry originates in a study of blood T cell repertoires in COVID-19. Data came from immunoSEQ multiplex PCR; TCRdb stores just in-frame clones and leaves some out. Found here are under 300,000 clones, around nine tenths of them singletons; the top ten hold roughly 1.6%. Sequenced: PBMCs or T cells enriched from blood (not recorded which). The chain recombines TRBV4-1 with TRBJ2-3; 7 nucleotides align to TRBD2. The TCR originated in a woman aged 45 to 65 who had recovered from COVID-19. In nucleotides, the CDR3 is TGCGCCAGCAGCCATTCGGGAGCGGGGATGATCACAGATACGCAGTATTTT. This sequence encodes CASSHSGAGMITDTQYF.